This T cell receptor beta chain was observed in a study of blood T cells in healthy people across ages. Study findings and constraints: Naive CD4+ cell counts and diversity both ran higher in long-lived than in aged donors. Changes seen in expanded clonotypes were possibly confounded by donor CMV status left unknown.

Trimming took 10 bases from V and 2 from J, leaving 16 bases between them. This CDR3 comprises 14 residues. Germline V gives CDR1 MNHEY, CDR2 SVGEGT. In regard to this clonotype: Its antigen is undetermined.

Donor samples were obtained from healthy Caucasian individuals from Russia, aged 6 to 90. Donors each provided roughly 9.6 milliliters of peripheral blood. Together with a sample-barcoded 5' primer, a J-beta primer mix was included in a second PCR lasting about 6 to 11 cycles. TCRdb fed the 5' RACE reads into MiXCR, producing one record per CDR3 protein. The table includes 1.6 million or so distinct CDR3 sequences, about 35% detected once. The chain combines TRBV6-2 or TRBV6-3 with TRBJ2-3, with D unclear. Sequenced input: blood. The source of this sequence is a woman younger than 45 in good health. In DNA, the CDR3 is TGTGCCAACAATTCCCCGAGACTCACAGATACGCAGTATTTT. Amino acids: CANNSPRLTDTQYF.